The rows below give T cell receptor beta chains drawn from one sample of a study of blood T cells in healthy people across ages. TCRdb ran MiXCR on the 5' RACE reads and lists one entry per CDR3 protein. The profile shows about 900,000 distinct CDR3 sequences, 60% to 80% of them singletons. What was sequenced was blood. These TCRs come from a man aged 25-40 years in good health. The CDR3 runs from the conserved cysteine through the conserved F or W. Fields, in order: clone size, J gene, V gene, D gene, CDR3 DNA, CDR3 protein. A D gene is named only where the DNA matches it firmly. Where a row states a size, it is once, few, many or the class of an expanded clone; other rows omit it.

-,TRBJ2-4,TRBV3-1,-,TGTGCCAGCAGGCAGGGCTCGGCCAAAAACATTCAGTACTTC,CASRQGSAKNIQYF
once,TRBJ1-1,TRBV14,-,TGTGCCAGCAGCCAACTCGTGAACACTGAAGCTTTCTTT,CASSQLVNTEAFF
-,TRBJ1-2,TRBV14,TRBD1,TGTGCCAGCAGCCAAGACCGGCAGGGGGCTCGGGGCTACACCTTC,CASSQDRQGARGYTF
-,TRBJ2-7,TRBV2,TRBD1,TGTGCCAGCAGTGAATTTACAGGGGTGGCCTACGAGCAGTACTTC,CASSEFTGVAYEQYF
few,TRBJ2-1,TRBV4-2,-,TGTGCCAGCAGCCAAGATGGGGGAACCGCCTACAATGAGCAGTTCTTC,CASSQDGGTAYNEQFF
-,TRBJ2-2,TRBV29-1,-,TGCAGCGTTCGGACTATTATTAACACCGGGGAGCTGTTTTTT,CSVRTIINTGELFF
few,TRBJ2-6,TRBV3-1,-,TGTGCCAGCAGCCAAGATCCTCGGGTCTCTGGGGCCAACGTCCTGACTTTC,CASSQDPRVSGANVLTF
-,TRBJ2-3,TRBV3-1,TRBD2,TGTGCCAGCAGCCAGCCTCTAGCGGGGGGCCGAGCAGATACGCAGTATTTT,CASSQPLAGGRADTQYF
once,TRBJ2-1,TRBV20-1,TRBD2,TGCAGTGCCCGAGCGGGGGGAGCCTACAATGAGCAGTTCTTC,CSARAGGAYNEQFF
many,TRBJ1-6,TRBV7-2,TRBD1,TGTGCCAGCAGCCCACAGACAGGGGACTATAATTCACCCCTCCACTTT,CASSPQTGDYNSPLHF
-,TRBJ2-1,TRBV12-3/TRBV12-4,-,TGTGCCAGCAGTTGGGACCTCAGCGATGAGCAGTTCTTC,CASSWDLSDEQFF
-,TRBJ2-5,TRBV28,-,TGTGCCAGCACCCGACGGACTCAAGAGACCCAGTACTTC,CASTRRTQETQYF
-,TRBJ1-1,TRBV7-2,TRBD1,TGTGCCAGCAGCTCGTCAGGGGGCAACACTGAAGCTTTCTTT,CASSSSGGNTEAFF
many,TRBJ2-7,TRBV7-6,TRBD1,TGTGCCAGCAGCCGAGGACAGGGAAAGTCCTACGAGCAGTACTTC,CASSRGQGKSYEQYF
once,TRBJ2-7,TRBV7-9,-,TGTGCCAGCAGCAAGACAGGTAGCAACTACGAGCAGTACTTC,CASSKTGSNYEQYF
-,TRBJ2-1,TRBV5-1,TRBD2,TGCGCCAGCAGCTTAGCCGGGGGGGCCGACAATGAGCAGTTCTTC,CASSLAGGADNEQFF
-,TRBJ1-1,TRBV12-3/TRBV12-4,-,TGTGCCAGCAGTTTATTTCAGAGACAAATATATGACGGGGGAGCTTTCTTT,CASSLFQRQIYDGGAFF
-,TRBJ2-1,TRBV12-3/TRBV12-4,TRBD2,TGTGCCAGCAGTTACGCCGGGGGGGCCTTTGAGCAGTTCTTC,CASSYAGGAFEQFF
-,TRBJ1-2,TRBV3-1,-,TGTGCCAGCAGCCAAGATCTCGGCTACTATGGCTACACCTTC,CASSQDLGYYGYTF
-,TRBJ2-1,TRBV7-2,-,TGTGCCAGCAGCTTACTTGGGACTAGGGGGCACAGAGGCAGTGAGCAGTTCTTC,CASSLLGTRGHRGSEQFF
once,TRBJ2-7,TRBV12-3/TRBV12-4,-,TGTGCCAGCAGCTGGGGGACGGAAGGGTACGAGCAGTACTTC,CASSWGTEGYEQYF
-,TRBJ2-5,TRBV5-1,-,TGCGCCAGCAGCTGGGGGGGCCTTAGGTCCGGGGAGACCCAGTACTTC,CASSWGGLRSGETQYF
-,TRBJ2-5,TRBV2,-,TGTGCCAGCAGTGCTAGGACAGTAGGCAATGAGCAGTACTTC,CASSARTVGNEQYF
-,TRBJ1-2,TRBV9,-,TGTGCCAGCAGCGTACAACAGGGAGCCGCTAACTATGGCTACACCTTC,CASSVQQGAANYGYTF
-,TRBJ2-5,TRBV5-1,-,TGCGCCAGCAGCTGGAGCGGTCAGGGCCAAGAGACCCAGTACTTC,CASSWSGQGQETQYF
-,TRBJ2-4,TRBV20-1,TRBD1,TGCAGGGCCGGGGACAGTCGAAACATTCAGTACTTC,CRAGDSRNIQYF
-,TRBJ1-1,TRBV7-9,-,TGTGCCAGCAGTTCGAAATTGGCAGGTAGTGAAGCTTTCTTT,CASSSKLAGSEAFF
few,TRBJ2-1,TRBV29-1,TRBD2,TGCAGCGTGCTCCCGACTAGCGGTCACAATGAGCAGTTCTTC,CSVLPTSGHNEQFF
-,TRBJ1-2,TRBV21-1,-,TGTGCCAGCAGCATCCCTCGCTGCGGCTACACCTTC,CASSIPRCGYTF
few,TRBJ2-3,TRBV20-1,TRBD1,TGCAGTGCACAGGGACAGGGCCCAGATACGCAGTATTTT,CSAQGQGPDTQYF
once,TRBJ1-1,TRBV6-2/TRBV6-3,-,TGTGCCAGCAGGCCATACATTCGGGCTGTTCGGGGGAACACTGAAGCTTTCTTT,CASRPYIRAVRGNTEAFF
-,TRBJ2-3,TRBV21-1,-,TGTGCCAGCGGACTAGCGGGGGTGCAAGATACGCAGTATTTT,CASGLAGVQDTQYF
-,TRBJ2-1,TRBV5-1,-,TGCGCCAGCAGTTGGGACGCGTCACATGAGCAGTTCTTC,CASSWDASHEQFF
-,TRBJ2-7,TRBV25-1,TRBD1,TGTGCCAGCGGCACAGGGGGCTTCCACGAGCAGTACTTC,CASGTGGFHEQYF
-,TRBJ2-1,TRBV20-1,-,TGCAGTGCTCCCGGGACGGTGGATGAGCAGTTCTTC,CSAPGTVDEQFF
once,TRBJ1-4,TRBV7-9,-,TGTGCCAGCAGCTCCGACAGTGGTCGAGAAAAACTGTTTTTT,CASSSDSGREKLFF
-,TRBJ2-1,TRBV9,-,TGTGCCAGCAACTTACCGGGAAGCGACGATAATGAGCAGTTCTTC,CASNLPGSDDNEQFF
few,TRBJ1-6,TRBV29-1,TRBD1,TGCAGCGTTGGGGAGGGACAGAGGAATTCACCCCTCCACTTT,CSVGEGQRNSPLHF
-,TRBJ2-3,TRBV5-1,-,TGCGCCAGCAGCGTAAATCCCGGGACCAGCACAGATACGCAGTATTTT,CASSVNPGTSTDTQYF
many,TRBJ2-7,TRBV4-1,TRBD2,TGTGCCAGCAGCCAGGGACTAGCGGGGGAGCAGTACTTC,CASSQGLAGEQYF
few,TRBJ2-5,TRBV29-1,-,TGCAGCGTTGAATTATCACAGGGCGTCTCTGCGCAGTACTTC,CSVELSQGVSAQYF
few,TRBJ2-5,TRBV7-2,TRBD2,TGTGCCAGCAGCCCCAGACTAGCGGGGGGGCGGGAGACCCAGTACTTC,CASSPRLAGGRETQYF
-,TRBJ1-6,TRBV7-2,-,TGTGCCAGCAGCTTATCCCAGGGATCCACACCCCTCCACTTT,CASSLSQGSTPLHF
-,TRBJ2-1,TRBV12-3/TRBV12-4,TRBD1,TGTGCCAGCAGTTTATCGACAGGGTCCGTCTACAATGAGCAGTTCTTC,CASSLSTGSVYNEQFF
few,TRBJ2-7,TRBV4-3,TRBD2,TGCGCCAGCAGCCAAGATCGGGGCGGGGGGGTTTACGAGCAGTACTTC,CASSQDRGGGVYEQYF
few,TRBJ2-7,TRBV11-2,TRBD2,TGTGCCAGCAGCCACACCGCCACGGGGGGTTCCTACGAGCAGTACTTC,CASSHTATGGSYEQYF